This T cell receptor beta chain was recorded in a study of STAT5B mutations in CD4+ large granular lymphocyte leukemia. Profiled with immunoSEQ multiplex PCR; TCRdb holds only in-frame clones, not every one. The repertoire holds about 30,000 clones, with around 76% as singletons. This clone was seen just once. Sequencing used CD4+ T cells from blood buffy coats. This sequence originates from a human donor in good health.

The CDR3 sequence: CASSPTRLPKDTEAFF. The DNA of the CDR3 is TGTGCCAGCAGCCCCACTAGGCTTCCTAAGGACACTGAAGCTTTCTTT. V usage is TRBV7-8 and J usage is TRBJ1-1, with D uncertain. The germline V and J ends were trimmed by 5 bases and 3 bases, with 19 bases remaining between them. There are 16 residues in the CDR3. Looked up from germline, CDR1 is SGHVS and CDR2 is FQNEAQ.